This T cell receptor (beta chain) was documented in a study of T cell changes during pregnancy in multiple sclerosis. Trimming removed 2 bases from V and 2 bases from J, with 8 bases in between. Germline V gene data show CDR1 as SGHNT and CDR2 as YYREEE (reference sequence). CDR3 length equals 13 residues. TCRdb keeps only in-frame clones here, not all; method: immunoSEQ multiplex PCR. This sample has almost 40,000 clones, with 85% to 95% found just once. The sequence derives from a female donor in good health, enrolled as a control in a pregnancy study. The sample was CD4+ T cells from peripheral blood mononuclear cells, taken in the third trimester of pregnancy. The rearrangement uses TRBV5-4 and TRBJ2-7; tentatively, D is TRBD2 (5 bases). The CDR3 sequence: CASSFSGTYEQYF. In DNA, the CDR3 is TGTGCCAGCAGCTTTTCCGGGACCTACGAGCAGTACTTC.